There are many counts of the clone carrying this T cell receptor (beta chain). The data derive from a study of T cells in Graves' hyperthyroidism and ophthalmopathy. Every diagnosis used clinical symptoms, serum thyroxine and TRAb, thyroid ultrasound and orbital computed tomography. From RNA transcripts, TCR beta CDR3 regions were amplified. Using the HTBI primer set, a first-round RT-PCR was run on the TCR CDR3. TCRdb recomputed calls from the multiplex PCR reads with MiXCR, one row per CDR3 protein. Seen here are tens of thousands of distinct CDR3 sequences, around half observed once, and the top ten hold 25%. Germline V gene lookup returns CDR1 MNHEY and CDR2 SVGEGT. V trimming: 2 bases; J trimming: 0 bases; junction bases outside the gene matches: 10. CDR3 length: 18 amino acids.

The TCR originated in a woman aged 40-49 years with Graves' ophthalmopathy. Sequenced sample: blood. V usage is TRBV6-2 or TRBV6-3 and J usage is TRBJ2-1, with TRBD2 matching over 7 bases. CDR3 loop: CASSYDSGTISSYNEQFF. The CDR3 DNA follows: TGTGCCAGCAGTTACGATTCGGGGACTATTAGCTCCTACAATGAGCAGTTCTTC.